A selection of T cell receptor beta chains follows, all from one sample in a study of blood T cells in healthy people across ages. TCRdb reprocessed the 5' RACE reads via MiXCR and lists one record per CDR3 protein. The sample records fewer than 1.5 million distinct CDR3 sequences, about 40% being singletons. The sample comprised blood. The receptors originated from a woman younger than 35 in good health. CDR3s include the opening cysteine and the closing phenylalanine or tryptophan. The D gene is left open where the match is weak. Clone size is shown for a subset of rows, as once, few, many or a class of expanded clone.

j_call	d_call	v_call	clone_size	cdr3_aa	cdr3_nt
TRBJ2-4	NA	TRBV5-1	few	CASSLPGENIQYF	TGCGCCAGCAGCTTGCCTGGGGAAAACATTCAGTACTTC
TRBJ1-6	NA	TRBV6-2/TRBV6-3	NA	CASSHRDGSNSPLHF	TGTGCCAGCAGCCACAGGGACGGATCCAATTCACCCCTCCACTTT
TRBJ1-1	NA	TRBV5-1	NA	CASSLVAGITEAFF	TGCGCCAGCAGCTTGGTGGCAGGGATTACTGAAGCTTTCTTT
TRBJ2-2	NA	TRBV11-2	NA	CASSLLGNANTGELFF	TGTGCCAGCAGCTTACTTGGCAACGCGAACACCGGGGAGCTGTTTTTT
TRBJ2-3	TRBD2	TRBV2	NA	CASKKPGTSGREDTQYF	TGTGCCAGCAAAAAACCCGGGACTAGCGGGAGGGAAGATACGCAGTATTTT
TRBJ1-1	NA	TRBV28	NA	CASKSANTEAFF	TGTGCCAGCAAGTCGGCGAACACTGAAGCTTTCTTT
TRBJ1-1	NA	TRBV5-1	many	CASSLTVMNTEAFF	TGCGCCAGCAGCTTGACAGTCATGAACACTGAAGCTTTCTTT
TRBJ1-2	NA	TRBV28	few	CASSFSTYGYTF	TGTGCCAGCAGTTTTTCCACCTATGGCTACACCTTC
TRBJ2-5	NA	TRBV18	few	CASSPPRPLPRQYF	TGTGCCAGCTCACCACCTAGGCCCCTACCCCGGCAGTACTTC
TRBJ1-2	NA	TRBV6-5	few	CASSYSMTRPIYGYTF	TGTGCCAGCAGTTACTCGATGACGCGCCCAATTTATGGCTACACCTTC
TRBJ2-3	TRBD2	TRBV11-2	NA	CASSAPLASGGNTADTQYF	TGTGCCAGCAGCGCCCCCCTGGCTAGCGGGGGGAATACCGCAGATACGCAGTATTTT
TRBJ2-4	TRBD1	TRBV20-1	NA	CSARDGQGTKNIQYF	TGCAGTGCTAGAGATGGACAGGGGACCAAAAACATTCAGTACTTC
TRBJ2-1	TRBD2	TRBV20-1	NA	CSAELLAGGPNHSGLSYNEQFF	TGCAGTGCGGAACTCCTAGCGGGGGGGCCGAACCATTCCGGGCTCTCCTACAATGAGCAGTTCTTC
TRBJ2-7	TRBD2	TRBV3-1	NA	CASSRSGTSGDNEQYF	TGTGCCAGCAGCCGATCCGGGACTAGCGGTGACAATGAGCAGTACTTC
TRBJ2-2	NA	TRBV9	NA	CASSASGTPTGELFF	TGTGCCAGCAGCGCGTCCGGGACTCCGACCGGGGAGCTGTTTTTT
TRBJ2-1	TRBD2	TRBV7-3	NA	CASSRGGASYNEQFF	TGTGCCAGCAGCCGGGGGGGGGCTTCCTACAATGAGCAGTTCTTC
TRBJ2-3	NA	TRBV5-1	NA	CASSYALQTVGADTQYF	TGCGCCAGCAGCTACGCCCTTCAGACTGTCGGTGCAGATACGCAGTATTTT
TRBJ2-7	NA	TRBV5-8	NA	CASRLDRGGISYEQYF	TGTGCCAGCAGACTTGACCGTGGGGGGATCTCCTACGAGCAGTACTTC